The 29 T cell receptor beta chains listed next were all sequenced from one sample in a study of post-analysis software for immune sequencing data. The antigens of these receptors remain unknown. The authors incorporated unique molecular identifiers into the TCR beta cDNA libraries. Via MiXCR, TCRdb re-called the PCR reads, giving one row per CDR3 protein. The table shows 350,000 to 450,000 distinct CDR3 sequences, with roughly 38% occurring only once. Study-wide results and limits: Higher frequency in patients than in controls was seen for several TRBV segments, with TRBV5-6, TRBV5-1 and TRBV20-1 among them.

Sequenced sample: blood. The receptors derive from a girl aged 10-17 years with multiple sclerosis.

By share, this clonotype counts as medium-sized. The chain recombines TRBV24-1 with TRBJ2-3, with D hard to call. Germline V lookup: CDR1 KGHDR, CDR2 SFDVKD. CDR3 length: 13 residues. V dropped 5 bases and J dropped 6 bases, with 11 bases sitting between them. CDR3 in DNA: TGTGCCACCAGTGCTGTCCCCCCGGATACGCAGTATTTT. Translated, it gives CATSAVPPDTQYF.

In its sample, this clonotype was seen a few times. The CDR3, as DNA: TGTGCCAGCAGTTACTCTAGCGGGGGGGCCAGCTCCTACGAGCAGTACTTC. This encodes CASSYSSGGASSYEQYF. The J gene is TRBJ2-7, the V gene TRBV6-5, with 11 bases fitting TRBD2. CDR1 and CDR2 (germline): MNHEY, SVGAGI. Trimming removed 0 bases from V and 0 bases from J; junction bases left unmatched: 4. The CDR3 spans 17 residues.

This rearrangement joins TRBV15 to TRBJ2-3, with D perhaps TRBD2 (7 bases). Germline V gene lookup returns CDR1 LNHNV and CDR2 YYDKDF (reference sequence). The CDR3 covers 16 residues. V was shortened by 4 bases and J by 1 base, with 15 bases between the two germline ends. Here the CDR3 reads CATSKGGSGGTDTQYF. CDR3 DNA sequence: TGTGCCACCAGCAAGGGGGGGTCGGGAGGCACAGATACGCAGTATTTT.

The chain uses TRBV5-1 and TRBJ2-3, with no clear D. The germline CDR1 and CDR2 sequences are SGHRS and YFSETQ. Between the trimmed V and J ends, which lost 4 bases and 0 bases, there was a span of 12 bases. The CDR3 spans 15 residues. CDR3 in amino acids: CASSDNLASTDTQYF. The CDR3 DNA sequence: TGCGCCAGCAGCGACAACTTAGCTAGCACAGATACGCAGTATTTT.

As DNA, the CDR3 is TGTGCCAGCAGTGTCCTGGAGGGCGGTGAGCAGTTCTTC. It yields the protein CASSVLEGGEQFF. The rearrangement joins TRBV25-1 to TRBJ2-1, with D maybe TRBD2 (6 bases). Germline V CDR1 and CDR2: MGHDK, SYGVNS. The V end was cut by 4 bases, the J end by 9 bases, with 13 bases between. The CDR3 is made up of 13 amino acids.

This clonotype was seen more than once but under ten times. The V call is TRBV29-1, the J call TRBJ2-7; 8 bases align to TRBD1. This CDR3 has 13 amino acids. Per the germline V gene, CDR1 is SQVTM and CDR2 is ANQGSEA. The V gene end was trimmed by 6 bases and the J gene end by 0 bases; junction bases not matched to a gene: 4. The CDR3 spells CSVRQGSSYEQYF. In DNA, the CDR3 is TGCAGCGTACGACAGGGGTCCTCCTACGAGCAGTACTTC.

The chain has TRBV20-1 and TRBJ2-7, with D possibly being TRBD1 (5 bases). CDR3 length: 14 residues. Germline CDR1 and CDR2: DFQATT and SNEGSKA (reference sequence). The V end lost 6 bases, the J end lost 0 bases, and 15 bases lay between the germline ends. The CDR3 is CSATGLRLSYEQYF. CDR3 sequence (DNA): TGCAGTGCCACAGGTTTACGACTCTCCTACGAGCAGTACTTC.

The chain combines TRBV2 with TRBJ2-1, with a tentative D call TRBD2 (5 bases). Deletions cut 1 base from V and 0 bases from J, with 22 bases between. The length of the CDR3 is 20 residues. Germline V gene sequence: CDR1 SNHLY, CDR2 FYNNEI. The CDR3 nucleotides are TGTGCCAGCAGTGAAGTTCTAGCAGGTCCCCTTAGGAGCTCCTACAATGAGCAGTTCTTC. As protein: CASSEVLAGPLRSSYNEQFF. The full variable domain, completed using reference TRBV2 and TRBJ2-1, is EPEVTQTPSHQVTQMGQEVILRCVPISNHLYFYWYRQILGQKVEFLVSFYNNEISEKSEIFDDQFSVERPDGSNFTLKIRSTKLEDSAMYFCASSEVLAGPLRSSYNEQFFGPGTRLTVL.

The chain recombines TRBV4-1 with TRBJ2-3; D might be TRBD2 (6 bases). The CDR3 covers 15 residues. Trimming left V 2 bases short and J 2 bases short, with 11 bases between. The germline gives CDR1 MGHRA, CDR2 YSYEKL. CDR3: CASSQPGLDTDTQYF. The CDR3 nucleotides are TGCGCCAGCAGCCAACCGGGACTCGACACAGATACGCAGTATTTT.

The rearrangement joins TRBV7-2 to TRBJ2-3, with D unresolved. V was trimmed by 0 bases and J by 7 bases, leaving 17 bases between them. Per the germline V gene, CDR1 is SGHTA and CDR2 is FQGNSA. The CDR3 is 16 amino acids. CDR3 DNA: TGTGCCAGCAGCTTAGCGGGTCAGCCGAGGTGGAATACGCAGTATTTT. It yields the protein CASSLAGQPRWNTQYF.

This clonotype showed up just once. The V gene is TRBV30, the J gene TRBJ1-1, with no clear D. Germline V lookup: CDR1 GTSNPN, CDR2 SVGIG (reference sequence). V was trimmed by 0 bases and J by 6 bases, leaving 17 bases between them. CDR3 length: 15 residues. CDR3 nucleotides: TGTGCCTGGAGTGTAAGGGCAGGCCTGAGGGCTGAAGCTTTCTTT. Translation: CAWSVRAGLRAEAFF.

This chain connects TRBV2 to TRBJ1-1, with D maybe TRBD1 (5 bases). V dropped 8 bases and J dropped 3 bases, with 25 bases sitting between them. The CDR3 sequence is 17 residues long. Germline CDR1 and CDR2: SNHLY and FYNNEI. CDR3 coding DNA: TGTGCCAGCTCTAAGCAGGGAAGTATGGGTCTGGACACTGAAGCTTTCTTT. Amino acids: CASSKQGSMGLDTEAFF.

The rearrangement links TRBV12-3 or TRBV12-4 to TRBJ2-2; D call uncertain. The CDR3 spans 12 residues. Trimming removed 5 bases at V and 6 bases at J, with 7 bases between. This CDR3 reads CASSRPAGELFF. The CDR3 bases are TGTGCCAGCAGTAGGCCCGCCGGGGAGCTGTTTTTT.

This clonotype was picked up a small number of times. The rearrangement joins TRBV12-3 or TRBV12-4 to TRBJ1-2; D is undetermined. The CDR3 totals 11 residues. Trimming pared 4 bases from V and 8 bases from J, leaving 8 bases between. The CDR3 here is CASSSRQGYTF. CDR3 nucleotide sequence: TGTGCCAGCAGTTCACGACAAGGCTACACCTTC.

J is TRBJ2-3 and V is TRBV7-6, with TRBD1 matching over 10 bases. V was clipped by 5 bases and J by 6 bases; unmatched bases: 5. The CDR3 totals 14 residues. The V gene's germline CDR1 is SGHVS and CDR2 FNYEAQ. The CDR3 nucleotides read TGTGCCAGCAGCCTGGGACAGGGGATCGATACGCAGTATTTT. Protein product: CASSLGQGIDTQYF.

The chain couples TRBV12-3 or TRBV12-4 to TRBJ1-5; 8 bases align to TRBD1. Trimming removed 5 bases from V and 7 bases from J; junction bases left unmatched: 7. CDR3 length: 14 amino acids. The CDR3 here is CASSNTGGDQPQHF. CDR3 bases: TGTGCCAGCAGTAACACAGGGGGAGACCAGCCCCAGCATTTT.

This chain links TRBV5-1 with TRBJ2-7; D gene ambiguous. This CDR3 region has 13 residues. Germline-derived CDR1 and CDR2 are SGHRS and YFSETQ. Between the trimmed V and J ends, which lost 0 bases and 6 bases, there was a span of 10 bases. This chain's CDR3 is CASSLEGVGEQYF. The CDR3 DNA follows: TGCGCCAGCAGCTTGGAGGGCGTAGGCGAGCAGTACTTC.

The J gene is TRBJ2-7, the V gene TRBV5-4, with TRBD1 as a possible D gene (7 bases). The V gene lost 4 bases and the J gene lost 1 base, with 24 bases spanning the gap. Looked up from germline, CDR1 is SGHNT and CDR2 is YYREEE (reference sequence). This CDR3 region has 18 residues. CDR3 amino acids: CASSLRGDLPPRSYEQYF. CDR3 DNA sequence: TGTGCCAGCAGCCTCAGGGGGGACTTGCCCCCGAGGTCCTACGAGCAGTACTTC.

This clonotype has only a few counts. The chain employs TRBV5-1 and TRBJ2-7; 7 nucleotides agree with TRBD1. Germline lookup yields CDR1 SGHRS and CDR2 YFSETQ. Losses at the gene ends were 4 bases for V and 7 bases for J; bases not matched to a gene: 5. CDR3 length equals 12 residues. The CDR3 reads CASSQQGLEQYF. As DNA, the CDR3 is TGCGCCAGCAGCCAACAGGGGCTGGAGCAGTACTTC.

This chain joins TRBV20-1 and TRBJ1-2; D unclear. Germline loops: CDR1 DFQATT, CDR2 SNEGSKA (reference sequence). V was clipped by 0 bases and J by 3 bases, with 5 bases between them. The CDR3 contains 12 residues. The CDR3 region has the DNA TGCAGTGCTAGAGATAACTACTATGGCTACACCTTC. Its protein is CSARDNYYGYTF.

V gene TRBV7-8 combines with J gene TRBJ2-3; 8 bases fit TRBD2. Germline loops: CDR1 SGHVS, CDR2 FQNEAQ. The ends lost 2 bases at V and 0 bases at J; junction bases unmatched: 13. The CDR3 sequence is 19 residues long. CDR3 amino acids: CASSLPAGATLTSTDTQYF. The CDR3 region has the DNA TGTGCCAGCAGCTTACCAGCGGGGGCCACACTGACTAGCACAGATACGCAGTATTTT.

The CDR3 DNA follows: TGTGCCATCAGTGCCGGGACTAGCGGGGCCGGGGAGCTGTTTTTT. This codes for CAISAGTSGAGELFF. The chain links TRBV10-3 to TRBJ2-2; 13 positions agree with TRBD2. V shed 4 bases and J 6 bases; nucleotides not matched to a gene: 2. The CDR3 is 15 amino acids. Germline V gene sequence: CDR1 ENHRY, CDR2 SYGVKD.

The J gene is TRBJ2-7, the V gene TRBV21-1; no DNA check was done on the table's D call, TRBD1. TRBV21-1 is termed a pseudogene. The CDR3 spans 13 residues. The CDR3 bases are TGTGCCGGAAAGGACAGGGGGCACGACGAGCAGTACTTC. It translates to CAGKDRGHDEQYF.

The rearrangement uses TRBV12-3 or TRBV12-4 and TRBJ1-4; D is undetermined. CDR3 length: 11 amino acids. The V end lost 6 bases, the J end lost 4 bases, and 3 bases lay between the germline ends. In DNA form, the CDR3 reads TGTGCCAGCAGGCTTAATGAAAAACTGTTTTTT. Translating gives CASRLNEKLFF.

This chain joins TRBV13 and TRBJ1-1; 7 nucleotides align to TRBD1. The CDR3 runs to 13 residues. Germline V gene sequence: CDR1 PRHDT, CDR2 FYEKMQ (reference sequence). V shed 5 bases, J shed 4 bases, and the junction held 4 bases outside the gene matches. The CDR3 here is CASSPQGITEAFF. CDR3 sequence (DNA): TGTGCCAGCAGCCCACAGGGGATCACTGAAGCTTTCTTT.

Only one count was recorded for this clonotype. The rearrangement links TRBV4-1 to TRBJ2-5, with TRBD2 identical over 12 bases. The V segment lost 1 base and the J segment 1 base; nucleotides outside the gene matches: 1. Germline assignment: CDR1 MGHRA and CDR2 YSYEKL. This CDR3 region has 16 residues. The CDR3 nucleotides are TGCGCCAGCAGCCAAGTACTAGCGGGGGGCCAAGAGACCCAGTACTTC. It encodes CASSQVLAGGQETQYF.

This chain links TRBV18 with TRBJ2-7; tentatively, D is TRBD1 or TRBD2 (5 bases each). This CDR3 comprises 15 residues. Trimming pared 3 bases from V and 7 bases from J, leaving 19 bases between. Germline V gene sequence: CDR1 KGHSH, CDR2 LQKENI. CDR3 nucleotides: TGTGCCAGCTCACCGATGGGGACCCGGCAGCATGAGCAGTACTTC. Protein sequence: CASSPMGTRQHEQYF.

The chain has TRBV28 and TRBJ2-3; weak D call: TRBD2 (6 bases). The CDR3 has 21 amino acids. Per germline, CDR1 MDHEN and CDR2 SYDVKM. The ends were cut back, 11 bases at V and 0 bases at J, with 36 bases in the middle. In nucleotides, the CDR3 is TGTGCCGGCTCCGGGTTTAACCGATCGCCGGGACTGGAGACTAGCACAGATACGCAGTATTTT. Protein sequence: CAGSGFNRSPGLETSTDTQYF.

The gene calls are TRBV4-1 and TRBJ2-7; TRBD1 aligns across 9 bases. The CDR3 runs 13 residues. The trim removed 2 bases at V and 6 bases at J, leaving 2 bases unmatched. Germline assignment: CDR1 MGHRA and CDR2 YSYEKL. The CDR3 sequence: CASSQPTGGEQYF. DNA of the CDR3: TGCGCCAGCAGCCAACCGACAGGGGGCGAGCAGTACTTC.